The rows below give T cell receptor beta chains drawn from one sample of a study of cytomegalovirus exposure and HLA in healthy donors. Clones were sequenced by immunoSEQ multiplex PCR, and TCRdb holds only the in-frame ones, with some missing. The sample shows some 270,000 clones, 80% of them seen only once. The sample taken for sequencing was PBMCs. These receptors were taken from a girl aged 2 to 10 in good health and CMV-seronegative. CDR3s include the opening cysteine and the closing phenylalanine or tryptophan. D genes are given only for firm matches. A clone size is listed for some rows: how often the clone was seen (once, few, many), or a class if it is expanded.

CDR3 DNA | CDR3 protein | J gene | clone size | V gene | D gene
TGTGCCAGCAGCTTAGAGACAGAAGGAGATACGCAGTATTTT | CASSLETEGDTQYF | TRBJ2-3 | NA | TRBV7-6 | NA
TGTGCCAGCAGCGCCACAGGGATGGCCAATCAGCCCCAGCATTTT | CASSATGMANQPQHF | TRBJ1-5 | NA | TRBV2 | NA
TGTGCCAGCAGCGTCACCACAGGTACGCAGTATTTT | CASSVTTGTQYF | TRBJ2-3 | NA | TRBV7-9 | NA
TGTGCCAGCAGCCACCGGACAGCTACAGATACGCAGTATTTT | CASSHRTATDTQYF | TRBJ2-3 | NA | TRBV13 | NA
TGTGCCAGCAGTTACGACGGGAAAGGGACCCAGTACTTC | CASSYDGKGTQYF | TRBJ2-5 | NA | TRBV5-6 | NA
TGTGCCAGCGGCCAAAATTACAATGAGCAGTTCTTC | CASGQNYNEQFF | TRBJ2-1 | NA | TRBV6-5 | NA
TGCGCCAGCAGCTTGTGGGACAGGAACACCGGGGAGCTGTTTTTT | CASSLWDRNTGELFF | TRBJ2-2 | NA | TRBV5-1 | TRBD1
TGTGCCAGCAGCTTAGCCCGGATCATGCGGGTGAGAACAGATACGCAGTATTTT | CASSLARIMRVRTDTQYF | TRBJ2-3 | NA | TRBV7-8 | NA
TGTGCCAGTAGTGGCCAGGTTAATCAGCCCCAGCATTTT | CASSGQVNQPQHF | TRBJ1-5 | NA | TRBV19 | NA
TGTGCCAGCAGCGTTGACATCGCTTCCGGGGAGCTGTTTTTT | CASSVDIASGELFF | TRBJ2-2 | few | TRBV7-2 | NA
TGTGCCAGCAACGACAGAGCGGGGGTATCATGGTTCAATGAGCAGTTCTTC | CASNDRAGVSWFNEQFF | TRBJ2-1 | NA | TRBV7-9 | TRBD2
TGCGCCAGCAGCCAAGACAGCGGGGGGTACTACACAGATACGCAGTATTTT | CASSQDSGGYYTDTQYF | TRBJ2-3 | NA | TRBV4-1 | TRBD2
TGTGCCAGCAGCCGGACTAGCGGGAGCTACGAGCAGTACTTC | CASSRTSGSYEQYF | TRBJ2-7 | NA | TRBV7-3 | TRBD2
TGTGCCATCAGTGAGTCGGTAGCGGGGGGTGAGACAGATACGCAGTATTTT | CAISESVAGGETDTQYF | TRBJ2-3 | NA | TRBV10-3 | TRBD2
TGTGCCAGCAGTCGGGAGGGGGCGACTTTCTACGAGCAGTACTTC | CASSREGATFYEQYF | TRBJ2-7 | once | TRBV27 | NA
TGCGCCAGCAGCCAACGCCCATTTTGGGTGACAGTGAACACTGAAGCTTTCTTT | CASSQRPFWVTVNTEAFF | TRBJ1-1 | NA | TRBV4-1 | NA
TGTGCCAGCAGGGAACTAGCGGTTAACTACGAGCAGTACTTC | CASRELAVNYEQYF | TRBJ2-7 | NA | TRBV28 | TRBD2
TGTGCCAGCTCACCTCGGGTCGGGAGCTCCTACGAGCAGTACTTC | CASSPRVGSSYEQYF | TRBJ2-7 | NA | TRBV18 | NA
TGTGCCAGCAGCGCCCGGGACAGGGGACCCCTCCACTTT | CASSARDRGPLHF | TRBJ1-6 | NA | TRBV7-9 | TRBD1
TGTGCAAGTCGCTTAGCGGTACAATGGAGAGACACTGAAGCTTTCTTT | CASRLAVQWRDTEAFF | TRBJ1-1 | NA | TRBV12-2 | NA
TGTGCCAGCAGCGTAGGGGACTTAGGGGAGCAGTACTTC | CASSVGDLGEQYF | TRBJ2-7 | NA | TRBV9 | NA
TGTGCCAGCAGCAATAAACTGCGGGAGACCCAGTACTTC | CASSNKLRETQYF | TRBJ2-5 | once | TRBV5-6 | NA
TGTGCCAGCAGCTTAGCCTCAATAGCGGGGGGGCCGGGTCTTACTGAGCAGTTCTTC | CASSLASIAGGPGLTEQFF | TRBJ2-1 | NA | TRBV7-8 | TRBD2
TGTGCCAGCAGCCAAGATGATAGGACAACCGCCTATGGCTACACCTTC | CASSQDDRTTAYGYTF | TRBJ1-2 | NA | TRBV4-2 | NA
TGCGCCCGCTACCGTCGGGGGGCGTTCTACGAGCAGTACTTC | CARYRRGAFYEQYF | TRBJ2-7 | NA | TRBV5-1 | NA
TGTGCCAGCAGTTCGTCCCTGGATACGCAGTATTTT | CASSSSLDTQYF | TRBJ2-3 | NA | TRBV28 | NA
TGTGCCAGCACATACAGTAGCGGGAGAGGATACGAGCAGTACTTC | CASTYSSGRGYEQYF | TRBJ2-7 | NA | TRBV28 | TRBD2
TGTGCCAGCTCACCAAGGCCACGAGATAGGGGGTTACAAGAGACCCAGTACTTC | CASSPRPRDRGLQETQYF | TRBJ2-5 | NA | TRBV18 | NA
TGTGCCAGCAGCGTGTTAGCGGGGGGGCGGTCGGAGACCCAGTACTTC | CASSVLAGGRSETQYF | TRBJ2-5 | NA | TRBV7-7 | TRBD2
TGTGCCAGCAGCTTAGCGTACTTCTACGAGCAGTACTTC | CASSLAYFYEQYF | TRBJ2-7 | once | TRBV13 | NA
TGTGCCAGCAGGACCAGTAATTCGGGACAGAATAACACTGAAGCTTTCTTT | CASRTSNSGQNNTEAFF | TRBJ1-1 | few | TRBV21-1 | NA
TGCAGCGTTCCGGAGGGATCCGGGGAGCTGTTTTTT | CSVPEGSGELFF | TRBJ2-2 | few | TRBV29-1 | NA
TGCGCCAGCAGCTTGGGGGCCGCTGAAGCTTTCTTT | CASSLGAAEAFF | TRBJ1-1 | few | TRBV5-1 | NA
TGTGCCAGTAGTACTTCCGGGACAGTGAACACTGAAGCTTTCTTT | CASSTSGTVNTEAFF | TRBJ1-1 | few | TRBV19 | TRBD1
TGTGCCAGCAGCTTCTCAGGCGCGGGCTACGAGCAGTACTTC | CASSFSGAGYEQYF | TRBJ2-7 | few | TRBV7-9 | NA
TGTGCCAGCAGTCATCCGGGACAGGGGGAAGAAAAACTGTTTTTT | CASSHPGQGEEKLFF | TRBJ1-4 | once | TRBV5-6 | TRBD1
TGTGCCAGCAGCTTCGAGGCTGGAGGCACTGAAGCTTTCTTT | CASSFEAGGTEAFF | TRBJ1-1 | NA | TRBV7-9 | NA